The 10 T cell receptor beta chains below were found in one sample sequenced in a study of vaccination effects on CD4 cells after COVID-19. Prior to sequencing, the ViraFEST assay stimulated PBMC with viral peptide pools, which expanded the antigen-specific CD4+ T cells. CD4+ T cells were isolated after around 10 days of culture. Testing of the vaccine recipients showed negative nucleocapsid antibodies and no prior SARS-CoV-2 infection. Profiled with immunoSEQ multiplex PCR; TCRdb holds only in-frame clones, not every one. Among 50,000 or so clones listed, more than 75% were seen once. Their antigen targets remain unknown. Sample: CD4+ T cells from PBMCs cultured with HCoV-OC43 spike peptides, taken before COVID-19 vaccination. Subset reported: HCoV-OC43 spike overlapping peptide pool stimulation. These receptors were taken from a human donor who received a COVID-19 vaccine.

The gene calls are TRBV5-6 and TRBJ1-3; tentative D call: TRBD1 (6 bases). Between the trimmed V and J ends, which lost 3 bases and 3 bases, there was a span of 13 bases. This CDR3 is 15 amino acids long. Germline values: CDR1 SGHDT, CDR2 YYEEEE. The CDR3 region is CASSSGAIGGNTIYF. As DNA, the CDR3 is TGTGCCAGCAGCTCGGGGGCTATCGGTGGAAACACCATATATTTT. Drawing the rest from reference TRBV5-6 and TRBJ1-3, the complete variable domain is DAGVTQSPTHLIKTRGQQVTLRCSPKSGHDTVSWYQQALGQGPQFIFQYYEEEERQRGNFPDRFSGHQFPNYSSELNVNALLLGDSALYLCASSSGAIGGNTIYFGEGSWLTVV.

This chain links TRBV7-2 with TRBJ1-2; tentative D call: TRBD1 (6 bases). CDR3 length equals 13 residues. Germline-derived CDR1 and CDR2 are SGHTA and FQGNSA. V lost 5 bases, J lost 7 bases, and 14 bases lay in between. CDR3 loop: CASSAAGGFGYTF. CDR3 sequence (DNA): TGTGCCAGCAGCGCGGCGGGGGGCTTTGGCTACACCTTC.

This clone was detected a few times. This chain connects TRBV6-6 to TRBJ2-1; D uncertain. The CDR3 is made up of 12 amino acids. Trimming removed 2 bases from V and 10 bases from J, with 9 bases in between. CDR1 and CDR2 (germline): MNHNY, SVGAGI (reference sequence). CDR3 coding DNA: TGTGCCAGCAGTTACCTGTCCGGAGAGCAGTTCTTC. It codes for CASSYLSGEQFF.

This clone turned up a few times. The chain links TRBV28 to TRBJ2-1; D is undetermined. The CDR3 has 16 amino acids. Germline assignment: CDR1 MDHEN and CDR2 SYDVKM. Trimming removed 3 bases at V and 3 bases at J, with 15 bases between. The CDR3 nucleotides read TGTGCCAGCAGTTTCGGTTCCGTTCGCGTCTACAATGAGCAGTTCTTC. Its protein product is CASSFGSVRVYNEQFF.

The chain combines TRBV18 with TRBJ2-5; 9 nucleotides agree with TRBD1. The junction had 2 bases not matched to a gene; V was cut back by 2 bases and J by 1 base. This CDR3 region has 15 residues. The germline V gene has CDR1 KGHSH and CDR2 LQKENI. CDR3 loop: CASSPTGGLQETQYF. CDR3 bases: TGTGCCAGCTCACCAACAGGGGGCCTCCAAGAGACCCAGTACTTC.

The J gene is TRBJ2-1, the V gene TRBV24-1, with D possibly matching TRBD1 (5 bases). The germline CDR1 and CDR2 sequences are KGHDR and SFDVKD. V lost 4 bases to trimming and J lost 4 bases, with 13 bases between them. The CDR3 runs to 15 residues. The CDR3 nucleotides are TGTGCCACCAGTGACGCGCGGAGACAGTACAATGAGCAGTTCTTC. This codes for CATSDARRQYNEQFF.

The chain couples TRBV2 to TRBJ1-3; D is uncertain. Per germline, CDR1 SNHLY and CDR2 FYNNEI. The CDR3 has 15 residues. Trimming removed 1 base from V and 2 bases from J, with 9 bases in between. The CDR3 is CASSEEPGTGNTIYF. In DNA, the CDR3 is TGTGCCAGCAGTGAAGAGCCCGGAACTGGAAACACCATATATTTT.

The chain joins TRBV12-2 to TRBJ2-5; TRBD2, the table's D call, was not compared with the DNA. TRBV12-2 is described as a pseudogene. CDR3 size: 17 residues. CDR3 bases: TGTGCAAGTCGCCCACGATGCGGCGCCGAAGCACAAGAGACCCAGTACTTC. It translates to CASRPRCGAEAQETQYF.

The chain joins TRBV18 to TRBJ1-1; D gene ambiguous. CDR3 size: 14 residues. V lost 0 bases, J lost 7 bases, and 12 bases lay in between. Germline values: CDR1 KGHSH, CDR2 LQKENI. The CDR3 loop is CASSPPSVTIEAFF. As DNA, the CDR3 is TGTGCCAGCTCACCACCGTCGGTCACCATTGAAGCTTTCTTT.

The V call is TRBV18, the J call TRBJ1-3; 7 nucleotides align to TRBD1. CDR3 length equals 16 residues. V shed 3 bases and J 2 bases; nucleotides not matched to a gene: 7. Germline CDR1 KGHSH, CDR2 LQKENI. The CDR3 region has the DNA TGTGCCAGCTCACCCCGGACAGGCTCTGCTGGAAACACCATATATTTT. The encoded protein is CASSPRTGSAGNTIYF. Looking up the rest from reference TRBV18 and TRBJ1-3 gives the full variable domain: NAGVMQNPRHLVRRRGQEARLRCSPMKGHSHVYWYRQLPEEGLKFMVYLQKENIIDESGMPKERFSAEFPKEGPSILRIQQVVRGDSAAYFCASSPRTGSAGNTIYFGEGSWLTVV.